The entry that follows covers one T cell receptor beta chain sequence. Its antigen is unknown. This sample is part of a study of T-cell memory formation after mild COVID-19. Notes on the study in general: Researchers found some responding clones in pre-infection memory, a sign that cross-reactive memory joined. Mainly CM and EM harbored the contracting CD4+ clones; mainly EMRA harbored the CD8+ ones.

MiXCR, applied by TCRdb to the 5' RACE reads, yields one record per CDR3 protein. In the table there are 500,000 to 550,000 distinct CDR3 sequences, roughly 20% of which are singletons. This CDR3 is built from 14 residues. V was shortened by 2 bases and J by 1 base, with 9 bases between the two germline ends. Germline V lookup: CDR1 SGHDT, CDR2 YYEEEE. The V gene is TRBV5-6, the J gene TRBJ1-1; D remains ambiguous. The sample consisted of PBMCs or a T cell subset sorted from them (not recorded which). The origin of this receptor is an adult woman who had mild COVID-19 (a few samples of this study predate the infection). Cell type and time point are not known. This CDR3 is CASSFGRKNTEAFF. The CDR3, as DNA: TGTGCCAGCAGCTTTGGAAGGAAGAACACTGAAGCTTTCTTT. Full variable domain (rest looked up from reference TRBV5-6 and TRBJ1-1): DAGVTQSPTHLIKTRGQQVTLRCSPKSGHDTVSWYQQALGQGPQFIFQYYEEEERQRGNFPDRFSGHQFPNYSSELNVNALLLGDSALYLCASSFGRKNTEAFFGQGTRLTVV.